The 10 T cell receptor beta chains reported below all come from one sample, sequenced in a study of T cell repertoires in cytomegalovirus infection. TCRdb reanalysed the reads using MiXCR and keeps one entry per CDR3 protein. The data show hundreds of thousands of distinct CDR3 sequences, around 30% seen once. Antigen specificity for these receptors is unknown. The sample consisted of cultured PBMCs, taken from culture after CMV antigen stimulation. The receptors originated from a human donor in good health (CMV status not recorded). Some clones in this sample may be carry-over from other donors' samples.

Many counts were recorded for this clonotype. The junction departs from the called germline gene at one end, perhaps through a read error. This chain uses TRBV7-2 with TRBJ2-1; D call uncertain. Per germline, CDR1 SGHTA and CDR2 FQGNSA. The CDR3 is made up of 17 amino acids. CDR3 DNA: TGTGCCAGCAGCACCAGGCATGGACCCTGGGGTAACAATGAGCGGTTCTTC. This sequence encodes CASSTRHGPWGNNERFF.

The sample holds many counts of this clonotype. The chain links TRBV11-3 to TRBJ2-1, with 7 bases fitting TRBD2. With V trimmed by 5 bases and J by 2 bases, 12 bases remained unmatched. Germline V gene data show CDR1 as SGHNT and CDR2 as YENEEA. CDR3 length equals 17 residues. This CDR3 is CASSPNSGFGTYNEQFF. In DNA form, the CDR3 reads TGTGCCAGCAGCCCGAATAGCGGGTTTGGGACCTACAATGAGCAGTTCTTC.

This CDR3 reads CASSGRPGALAKNIQYF. As DNA, the CDR3 is TGTGCCAGCAGTGGTCGCCCCGGGGCTCTAGCCAAAAACATTCAGTACTTC. V is TRBV2 and J is TRBJ2-4, with D possibly called TRBD1 or TRBD2 (5 bases each). The germline V and J ends were trimmed by 4 bases and 0 bases, with 16 bases remaining between them. CDR3 size: 17 residues. The germline V gene has CDR1 SNHLY and CDR2 FYNNEI.

This clonotype was found a few times. The V call is TRBV7-2, the J call TRBJ2-2; D ambiguous. The ends were cut back, 1 base at V and 2 bases at J, with 11 bases in the middle. The CDR3 totals 16 residues. Germline V gene lookup returns CDR1 SGHTA and CDR2 FQGNSA. CDR3 loop: CASSLVSVPNTGELFF. CDR3 nucleotides: TGTGCCAGCAGCTTAGTTAGTGTCCCAAACACCGGGGAGCTGTTTTTT. Variable domain in full (rest from reference TRBV7-2 and TRBJ2-2): GAGVSQSPSNKVTEKGKDVELRCDPISGHTALYWYRQSLGQGLEFLIYFQGNSAPDKSGLPSDRFSAERTGGSVSTLTIQRTQQEDSAVYLCASSLVSVPNTGELFFGEGSRLTVL.

This clonotype was observed a single time. CDR3: CASSSAPAGDNEQFF. Written as DNA, the CDR3 is TGTGCCAGCAGCTCTGCCCCGGCAGGGGACAATGAGCAGTTCTTC. The chain recombines TRBV5-4 with TRBJ2-1, with D possibly TRBD1 on 6 matching bases. V lost 3 bases to trimming and J lost 5 bases, with 15 bases between them. CDR1 and CDR2 (germline): SGHNT, YYREEE (reference sequence). The CDR3 has 15 amino acids.

The chain recombines TRBV28 with TRBJ1-4, with D maybe TRBD1 (5 bases). CDR1 is MDHEN and CDR2 is SYDVKM in the germline V gene. CDR3 length: 13 amino acids. V lost 7 bases, J lost 4 bases, and 10 bases lay in between. The CDR3 sequence: CASNLGLNEKLFF. The CDR3 nucleotides read TGTGCCAGCAACCTGGGGCTTAATGAAAAACTGTTTTTT.

This clonotype was seen more than once but under ten times. This sequence joins TRBV4-3 and TRBJ2-7; 12 bases are shared with TRBD2. With V trimmed by 4 bases and J by 5 bases, 6 bases remained unmatched. Germline CDR1 and CDR2: LGHNA and YSLEER. The CDR3 has 15 amino acids. The chain's CDR3 is CASSRRLAGANEQYF. The CDR3 DNA follows: TGCGCCAGCAGCCGCCGACTAGCGGGAGCGAACGAGCAGTACTTC.

The genes are TRBV5-1 and TRBJ2-3; 9 positions agree with TRBD2. Per germline, CDR1 SGHRS and CDR2 YFSETQ. The CDR3 has 15 residues. Trimming removed 4 bases from V and 6 bases from J; junction bases left unmatched: 9. In nucleotides, the CDR3 is TGCGCCAGCAGCATGGGACTAGCTGGTCTGGATACGCAGTATTTT. Encoded protein: CASSMGLAGLDTQYF.

This chain joins TRBV27 and TRBJ2-7, with 7 bases matching TRBD1. CDR3 length: 14 residues. Germline V lookup: CDR1 MNHEY, CDR2 SMNVEV (reference sequence). The V segment lost 6 bases and the J segment 0 bases; nucleotides outside the gene matches: 5. The CDR3 region is CASSPGTDSYEQYF. Written as DNA, the CDR3 is TGTGCCAGCAGCCCCGGGACAGACTCCTACGAGCAGTACTTC.

At least ten counts were recorded for this clonotype. The chain combines TRBV12-3 or TRBV12-4 with TRBJ1-1; no clear D. The ends were cut back, 4 bases at V and 2 bases at J, with 17 bases in the middle. This CDR3 is built from 16 residues. CDR3 sequence reads: CASSSTQADFNTEAFF. For the CDR3, the DNA is TGTGCCAGCAGTTCCACCCAGGCTGACTTCAACACTGAAGCTTTCTTT.